The 32 T cell receptor beta chains below come from one sample, sequenced in a study of identifying expanded T cells in peripheral blood. Libraries were prepared by immunoSEQ multiplex PCR; TCRdb keeps only in-frame clonotypes and omits some of them. The data show over 100,000 clones, around 89% seen once. Sequenced: blood. Receptors were obtained from a person between 18 and 70 years old in good health.

The chain uses TRBV28 and TRBJ1-4; tentatively, D is TRBD1 (5 bases). Trimming took off 4 bases at V and 13 bases at J, with 19 bases between the two ends. Per germline, CDR1 MDHEN and CDR2 SYDVKM. The CDR3 is 14 residues long. CDR3 amino acids: CASSSSQVPGLLFF. CDR3 nucleotide sequence: TGTGCCAGCAGTTCCTCCCAGGTCCCAGGGCTACTGTTTTTT.

V is TRBV6-1 and J is TRBJ2-3; no reliable D call. The CDR3 sequence is 12 residues long. Trimming took 4 bases from V and 2 from J, leaving 4 bases between them. Germline CDR1 MNHNS, CDR2 SASEGT. The CDR3 region has the DNA TGTGCCAGCAGTGCACACACAGATACGCAGTATTTT. Translation: CASSAHTDTQYF.

The chain links TRBV6-1 to TRBJ1-1; the D is unclear. The V and J ends lost 2 bases and 6 bases respectively, with 13 bases between them. Germline V gives CDR1 MNHNS, CDR2 SASEGT. The CDR3 is 14 residues long. As DNA, the CDR3 is TGTGCCAGCAGTGAATCCATGGGGATCCCTGAAGCTTTCTTT. Translated, it gives CASSESMGIPEAFF.

The chain joins TRBV4-1 to TRBJ1-6, with a possible D match to TRBD1 (6 bases). Looked up from germline, CDR1 is MGHRA and CDR2 is YSYEKL. The V end lost 3 bases, the J end lost 0 bases, and 18 bases lay between the germline ends. The CDR3 is 19 amino acids. DNA for the CDR3: TGCGCCAGCAGCCAGTTGACAGGCCTGAGTAGCTCCTATAATTCACCCCTCCACTTT. Amino acids: CASSQLTGLSSSYNSPLHF.

The chain couples TRBV19 to TRBJ1-5, with 7 bases aligning to TRBD1. Germline values: CDR1 LNHDA, CDR2 SQIVND (reference sequence). The CDR3 covers 16 residues. Losses at the gene ends were 3 bases for V and 0 bases for J; bases not matched to a gene: 5. CDR3 region: CASSITGEGSNQPQHF. DNA for the CDR3: TGTGCCAGTAGTATTACAGGGGAAGGTAGCAATCAGCCCCAGCATTTT.

The V gene is TRBV15, the J gene TRBJ2-7, with 8 nucleotides matching TRBD2. The CDR3 has 15 residues. The germline V gene has CDR1 LNHNV and CDR2 YYDKDF (reference sequence). V lost 5 bases, J lost 2 bases, and 8 bases stayed unmatched. CDR3 DNA sequence: TGTGCCACCAGCTTTCTACGGGAGGGCCCCTACGAGCAGTACTTC. Protein product: CATSFLREGPYEQYF.

This chain connects TRBV27 to TRBJ2-2; 10 bases fit TRBD2. V shed 3 bases, J shed 9 bases, and the junction held 7 bases outside the gene matches. The CDR3 sequence is 15 residues long. The germline V gene has CDR1 MNHEY and CDR2 SMNVEV (reference sequence). The chain's CDR3 is CASSLPSGGAWELFF. In DNA form, the CDR3 reads TGTGCCAGCAGTTTGCCCAGCGGGGGGGCCTGGGAGCTGTTTTTT.

This clone was observed a few times. The rearrangement joins TRBV28 to TRBJ1-6; no reliable D call. Trimming took 6 bases from V and 7 from J, leaving 13 bases between them. Germline V gene lookup returns CDR1 MDHEN and CDR2 SYDVKM. CDR3 size: 14 residues. The chain's CDR3 is CASRRVLINSPLHF. CDR3 nucleotides: TGTGCCAGCAGAAGGGTATTGATAAATTCACCCCTCCACTTT.

The gene calls are TRBV4-1 and TRBJ2-2, with D possibly being TRBD2 (6 bases). Per the germline V gene, CDR1 is MGHRA and CDR2 is YSYEKL. V was clipped by 2 bases and J by 6 bases, with 19 bases between them. This CDR3 spans 17 amino acids. The CDR3 nucleotides read TGCGCCAGCAGCCAATCCACCCCCGGGACTCCTTCCGGGGAGCTGTTTTTT. Protein: CASSQSTPGTPSGELFF.

The CDR3 nucleotides are TGTGCCAGCAGCTTGGCAGGGGGCGTCATTCAGTACTTC. It specifies CASSLAGGVIQYF. The V gene is TRBV5-4, the J gene TRBJ2-4; TRBD1 matches at 8 bases. With V trimmed by 0 bases and J by 9 bases, 2 bases remained unmatched. The CDR3 consists of 13 residues. Per germline, CDR1 SGHNT and CDR2 YYREEE (reference sequence).

V usage is TRBV4-2 and J usage is TRBJ2-3; D gene ambiguous. Germline V gives CDR1 LGHNA, CDR2 YNFKEQ. The ends were cut back, 0 bases at V and 2 bases at J, with 9 bases in the middle. This CDR3 spans 15 amino acids. The CDR3 DNA reads TGTGCCAGCAGCCAAGATAACAGCTACACAGATACGCAGTATTTT. Protein: CASSQDNSYTDTQYF.

The gene calls are TRBV30 and TRBJ1-2, with 7 bases fitting TRBD1. This CDR3 region has 17 residues. The V segment lost 3 bases and the J segment 3 bases; nucleotides outside the gene matches: 16. Germline values: CDR1 GTSNPN, CDR2 SVGIG (reference sequence). The CDR3 sequence is CAWRGGSGGETYYGYTF. CDR3 DNA sequence: TGTGCCTGGAGGGGAGGGTCAGGGGGAGAAACTTACTATGGCTACACCTTC. The full variable domain, with the rest looked up from reference TRBV30 and TRBJ1-2, is SQTIHQWPATLVQPVGSPLSLECTVEGTSNPNLYWYRQAAGRGLQLLFYSVGIGQISSEVPQNLSASRPQDRQFILSSKKLLLSDSGFYLCAWRGGSGGETYYGYTFGSGTRLTVV.

The chain couples TRBV5-5 to TRBJ1-3, with D uncertain. V lost 4 bases and J 4 bases, leaving 6 bases between the germline ends. Germline CDR1 and CDR2: SGHKS and YYEKEE (reference sequence). This CDR3 region has 12 residues. The CDR3 coding sequence is TGTGCCAGCAGCCGTAAGGGAAACACCATATATTTT. This sequence encodes CASSRKGNTIYF.

This clone appeared a few times. J is TRBJ2-7 and V is TRBV4-1; TRBD1 aligns across 12 bases. Trimming at V came to 2 bases and at J to 2 bases, leaving 4 bases not matched to a gene. Germline CDR1 reads MGHRA; CDR2 reads YSYEKL. The CDR3 contains 16 residues. The CDR3 nucleotides are TGCGCCAGCAGCCAAACCGGGACAGGGGGCACCTACGAGCAGTACTTC. This encodes CASSQTGTGGTYEQYF.

The chain employs TRBV7-9 and TRBJ1-2, with D tentatively TRBD1 (6 bases). The CDR3 has 14 residues. Germline CDR1 SEHNR, CDR2 FQNEAQ (reference sequence). V was shortened by 2 bases and J by 8 bases, with 15 bases between the two germline ends. Here the CDR3 DNA reads TGTGCCAGCAGCTTACTTCAGGGGTCGTTGGGCTACACCTTC. This encodes CASSLLQGSLGYTF.

The chain is built from TRBV28 and TRBJ2-7; D is perhaps TRBD1 or TRBD2 (6 bases each). The CDR3 is 14 residues long. Trimming took off 7 bases at V and 3 bases at J, with 16 bases between the two ends. CDR1 is MDHEN, CDR2 SYDVKM, per germline. The CDR3 nucleotides are TGTGCCAGCAACCTTCCCGGGGGCATCTACGAGCAGTACTTC. Amino acids: CASNLPGGIYEQYF.

CDR3 protein: CASRAEHKREGTRRTGVEAETQYF. CDR3 nucleotides: TGTGCCAGCAGGGCAGAACACAAGCGAGAAGGGACCCGGAGGACAGGGGTGGAGGCAGAGACCCAGTACTTC. The genes are TRBV21-1 and TRBJ2-5; the table's TRBD1 call for D was not verified on the DNA. TRBV21-1 is designated a pseudogene. This CDR3 is 24 amino acids long.

This clone is a singleton in its sample. As DNA, the CDR3 is TGCAGCGTAGCAAACAGGGGTTACTATGGCTACACCTTC. It yields the protein CSVANRGYYGYTF. V is TRBV29-1 and J is TRBJ1-2; 7 nucleotides line up with TRBD1. This CDR3 is built from 13 residues. The J segment lost 3 bases and the V segment lost 6 bases, leaving 7 bases of the junction unmatched. CDR1 and CDR2 (germline): SQVTM, ANQGSEA. The full variable domain, with the rest looked up from reference TRBV29-1 and TRBJ1-2, is SAVISQKPSRDICQRGTSLTIQCQVDSQVTMMFWYRQQPGQSLTLIATANQGSEATYESGFVIDKFPISRPNLTFSTLTVSNMSPEDSSIYLCSVANRGYYGYTFGSGTRLTVV.

V and J are TRBV10-1 and TRBJ2-7, with D possibly TRBD2 on 6 matching bases. Per the germline V gene, CDR1 is WNHNN and CDR2 is SYGVQD (reference sequence). V shed 2 bases and J shed 1 base, with 15 bases lying between them. The CDR3 runs to 16 residues. The CDR3 bases are TGCGCCAGCAGTGAGCTTCCGGGACTCGAGTCCTACGAGCAGTACTTC. It encodes CASSELPGLESYEQYF.

This chain joins TRBV18 and TRBJ2-3; D is perhaps TRBD1 or TRBD2 (5 bases each). Germline lookup yields CDR1 KGHSH and CDR2 LQKENI. The CDR3 length is 14 residues. The V end lost 6 bases, the J end lost 0 bases, and 10 bases lay between the germline ends. CDR3 sequence (DNA): TGTGCCAGCTCGGGGACCCTTAGCACAGATACGCAGTATTTT. Translation gives CASSGTLSTDTQYF. Full variable domain (remainder filled in from reference TRBV18 and TRBJ2-3): NAGVMQNPRHLVRRRGQEARLRCSPMKGHSHVYWYRQLPEEGLKFMVYLQKENIIDESGMPKERFSAEFPKEGPSILRIQQVVRGDSAAYFCASSGTLSTDTQYFGPGTRLTVL.

This rearrangement joins TRBV7-2 to TRBJ2-7, with TRBD1 identical over 8 bases. Germline lookup yields CDR1 SGHTA and CDR2 FQGNSA. The length of the CDR3 is 13 residues. J lost 4 bases, V lost 5 bases, and 4 bases had no gene match. The CDR3 loop reads CASSPGGAYEQYF. The CDR3 DNA reads as TGTGCCAGCAGCCCAGGGGGCGCTTACGAGCAGTACTTC.

This chain links TRBV18 with TRBJ2-5, with 9 bases fitting TRBD1. V gave up 3 bases and J gave up 3 bases; unmatched junction bases: 8. Germline CDR1 and CDR2: KGHSH and LQKENI. The CDR3 is 16 residues long. CDR3 protein: CASSPTPGTGKETQYF. The CDR3 bases are TGTGCCAGCTCACCGACTCCCGGGACAGGGAAAGAGACCCAGTACTTC.

The gene calls are TRBV14 and TRBJ1-4; D is unresolved. Germline V gives CDR1 SGHDN, CDR2 FVKESK. The CDR3 is 13 residues long. Trimming took 5 bases from V and 8 from J, leaving 12 bases between them. The CDR3 bases are TGTGCCAGCAGCTCACAGTTTGGCGAAAAACTGTTTTTT. This translates into CASSSQFGEKLFF.

This clone has more than one count but fewer than ten. The V call is TRBV19, the J call TRBJ1-5; 8 nucleotides align to TRBD1. V was pared by 6 bases and J by 9 bases, with 13 bases of the junction left unmatched. In germline, CDR1 is LNHDA, CDR2 SQIVND (reference sequence). The length of the CDR3 is 15 residues. In DNA form, the CDR3 reads TGTGCCAGTAGCGTTATAACAGGGGGTTCCTGGCCCCAGCATTTT. Residues: CASSVITGGSWPQHF.

The rearrangement uses TRBV10-3 and TRBJ1-1; D unclear. Germline V gives CDR1 ENHRY, CDR2 SYGVKD. Deletions cut 4 bases from V and 13 bases from J, with 13 bases between. The CDR3 totals 11 residues. CDR3 nucleotide sequence: TGTGCCATCAGTGGAGAAGGTACGATTTTCTTT. This gives the protein CAISGEGTIFF.

V gene TRBV19 combines with J gene TRBJ1-1; weak D call: TRBD1 (5 bases). Germline V gene sequence: CDR1 LNHDA, CDR2 SQIVND (reference sequence). This CDR3 is built from 13 residues. V gave up 3 bases and J gave up 9 bases, with 14 bases separating them. CDR3 DNA: TGTGCCAGTAGTATTGCCGGGACCGAGAAAGCTTTCTTT. Translating gives CASSIAGTEKAFF.

The V gene is TRBV7-8, the J gene TRBJ2-3; TRBD2 aligns across 10 bases. Per the germline V gene, CDR1 is SGHVS and CDR2 is FQNEAQ. Unmatched junction bases numbered 6, after V lost 1 base and J lost 2 bases. The length of the CDR3 is 17 residues. The CDR3 spells CASSLGPAGGYTDTQYF. The CDR3 DNA sequence: TGTGCCAGCAGCTTAGGCCCAGCGGGGGGGTACACAGATACGCAGTATTTT.

The chain carries TRBV6-1 and TRBJ2-1; the D gene could be TRBD1 or TRBD2 (5 bases each). V dropped 6 bases and J dropped 8 bases, with 20 bases sitting between them. CDR3 length: 15 amino acids. Germline V lookup: CDR1 MNHNS, CDR2 SASEGT. The CDR3 here is CASRTRDRRVDEQFF. The CDR3 nucleotides read TGTGCCAGCAGGACCCGGGACCGTCGCGTCGATGAGCAGTTCTTC.

The chain uses TRBV9 and TRBJ2-3, with unresolved D. V lost 4 bases and J lost 2, with 11 bases in between. The germline V gene has CDR1 SGDLS and CDR2 YYNGEE. This CDR3 contains 14 residues. Written as DNA, the CDR3 is TGTGCCAGCAGCTTGTACGATTCCACAGATACGCAGTATTTT. Translation: CASSLYDSTDTQYF.

The chain uses TRBV28 and TRBJ1-5, with D perhaps TRBD1 (5 bases). This CDR3 is 14 amino acids long. V lost 3 bases and J 5 bases, leaving 11 bases between the germline ends. Germline CDR1 MDHEN, CDR2 SYDVKM. CDR3 in amino acids: CASSFSAGYQPQHF. The CDR3 DNA follows: TGTGCCAGCAGTTTTAGTGCAGGGTATCAGCCCCAGCATTTT.

The chain combines TRBV7-8 with TRBJ1-2; D call uncertain. V was trimmed by 2 bases and J by 2 bases, leaving 6 bases between them. Germline V gene data show CDR1 as SGHVS and CDR2 as FQNEAQ. The CDR3 consists of 13 residues. In nucleotides, the CDR3 is TGTGCCAGCAGCTTACCGGAGAACTATGGCTACACCTTC. Encoded protein: CASSLPENYGYTF.

The rearrangement joins TRBV27 to TRBJ2-1; no clear D. Trimming took 3 bases from V and 4 from J, leaving 7 bases between them. Per the germline V gene, CDR1 is MNHEY and CDR2 is SMNVEV (reference sequence). CDR3 length equals 13 residues. CDR3 DNA: TGTGCCAGCAGTTTGGGCGGTTACAATGAGCAGTTCTTC. This codes for CASSLGGYNEQFF.